The rows below give T cell receptor beta chains drawn from one sample of a study of early T cells in non-severe SARS-CoV-2 infection. TCRdb processed the 5' RACE reads anew with MiXCR; each CDR3 protein has one entry. The profile shows over 35,000 distinct CDR3 sequences, about 6% of them singletons. This specimen consisted of whole blood, obtained at baseline. Receptors were obtained from an adult who was a healthcare worker with PCR-confirmed SARS-CoV-2 infection or an uninfected control (not recorded which). Each CDR3 is given with its conserved first and last residue. A D gene is named only where the DNA matches it firmly. Clone size, where shown, is once, few, many, or a class for clones that have expanded.

CDR3 protein	CDR3 DNA	D gene	clone size	V gene	J gene
CASSSGTGRSLMNTEAFF	TGTGCCAGCAGCTCTGGGACAGGGAGGTCCCTAATGAACACTGAAGCTTTCTTT	TRBD1	.	TRBV7-2	TRBJ1-1
CASSVGPGKTYEQYF	TGTGCCAGCAGCGTAGGTCCAGGGAAGACCTACGAGCAGTACTTC	.	.	TRBV9	TRBJ2-7
CSAAGTSDRFSYNEQFF	TGCAGTGCCGCCGGGACTAGCGACAGATTCTCCTACAATGAGCAGTTCTTC	TRBD2	few	TRBV20-1	TRBJ2-1
CASSQPGQSRNSPLHF	TGCGCCAGCAGCCAACCGGGACAGTCAAGAAATTCACCCCTCCACTTT	TRBD1	.	TRBV4-1	TRBJ1-6
CSAPDRGAGELFF	TGCAGCGCACCCGACAGGGGCGCCGGGGAGCTGTTTTTT	TRBD1	.	TRBV29-1	TRBJ2-2
CASSQDVTGLGQPQHF	TGCGCCAGCAGCCAAGATGTGACGGGCCTGGGTCAGCCCCAGCATTTT	.	.	TRBV4-1	TRBJ1-5
CASSQEGLVGYNEQFF	TGTGCCAGCAGCCAAGAGGGACTAGTGGGCTACAATGAGCAGTTCTTC	TRBD2	few	TRBV4-2	TRBJ2-1
CAIRGQLQSTEAFF	TGTGCCATCAGGGGGCAACTTCAAAGCACTGAAGCTTTCTTT	TRBD1	many	TRBV6-2/TRBV6-3	TRBJ1-1
CSVEWDFF	TGCAGCGTTGAATGGGATTTCTTC	.	.	TRBV29-1	TRBJ2-1
CASSYEEGGYNEQFF	TGTGCCAGCAGCTACGAGGAGGGGGGATACAATGAGCAGTTCTTC	.	many	TRBV9	TRBJ2-1
CASSYREFHIQYF	TGTGCCAGCAGTTACAGGGAGTTTCACATTCAGTATTTC	.	many	TRBV25-1	TRBJ2-4
CASSLDVAKNIQYF	TGTGCCAGCAGCTTGGACGTAGCCAAAAACATTCAGTACTTC	.	.	TRBV5-4	TRBJ2-4
CASSLGTGLNTEAFF	TGCGCCAGCAGCTTGGGGACCGGGCTGAACACTGAAGCTTTCTTT	.	many	TRBV5-1	TRBJ1-1
CATHRGQNTEAFF	TGTGCCACCCACAGGGGGCAAAACACTGAAGCTTTCTTT	TRBD1	few	TRBV7-2	TRBJ1-1
CASSEFAGGSQETQYF	TGTGCCAGCAGTGAATTTGCGGGGGGGAGCCAAGAGACCCAGTACTTC	TRBD2	few	TRBV25-1	TRBJ2-5
CASSIEGLLSREQFF	TGTGCCAGTAGTATTGAGGGCCTCTTATCGCGGGAGCAGTTCTTC	.	few	TRBV19	TRBJ2-1
CASSFRDWDTEAFF	TGTGCCAGCAGCTTCAGGGACTGGGACACTGAAGCTTTCTTT	.	.	TRBV7-2	TRBJ1-1
CASSQEGHQPQHF	TGCGCCAGCAGCCAAGAGGGGCATCAGCCCCAGCATTTT	.	.	TRBV4-3	TRBJ1-5
CASSRGGMETQYF	TGTGCCAGCAGCCGGGGGGGAATGGAGACCCAGTACTTC	TRBD2	few	TRBV11-2	TRBJ2-5
CASSLSGPATSFGQYF	TGTGCCAGCAGTTTAAGCGGCCCCGCGACTAGCTTCGGGCAGTACTTC	TRBD2	many	TRBV12-3/TRBV12-4	TRBJ2-7
CASRTASSTEAFF	TGTGCCAGCAGGACCGCTAGTAGCACTGAAGCTTTCTTT	.	few	TRBV6-6	TRBJ1-1
CASSLQGASSYNEQFF	TGCGCCAGCAGCCTCCAGGGGGCTAGCTCCTACAATGAGCAGTTCTTC	TRBD1	.	TRBV5-1	TRBJ2-1
CASSLAGGTEQFF	TGTGCCAGCAGCTTAGCGGGAGGGACTGAGCAGTTCTTC	TRBD2	many	TRBV7-8	TRBJ2-1
CASSLGLLSHPGYTF	TGTGCCAGCAGCTTAGGATTATTGAGTCATCCCGGCTACACCTTC	.	many	TRBV7-2	TRBJ1-2
CSARDRADREQYF	TGCAGTGCCCGGGACAGGGCGGATCGCGAGCAGTACTTC	TRBD1	.	TRBV20-1	TRBJ2-7
CATSRDPQETQYF	TGTGCCACCAGCAGAGACCCCCAAGAGACCCAGTACTTC	.	many	TRBV15	TRBJ2-5
CASREVTLQETQYF	TGCGCCAGCAGGGAAGTGACACTCCAAGAGACCCAGTACTTC	.	.	TRBV5-1	TRBJ2-5
CASSLAAGGLVETQYF	TGTGCCAGCAGCTTAGCGGCAGGGGGCTTAGTAGAGACCCAGTACTTC	TRBD1	.	TRBV7-6	TRBJ2-5
CASSLVLAVTDTQYF	TGTGCCAGCAGCTTAGTACTAGCGGTAACAGATACGCAGTATTTT	TRBD2	few	TRBV7-9	TRBJ2-3
CAWKGVLNTEAFF	TGTGCCTGGAAAGGCGTTTTGAACACTGAAGCTTTCTTT	.	.	TRBV30	TRBJ1-1
CASKAGVTDTQYF	TGTGCCAGCAAGGCAGGAGTCACAGATACGCAGTATTTT	.	many	TRBV7-9	TRBJ2-3
CASSQELVNTEAFF	TGCGCCAGCAGCCAAGAACTCGTGAACACTGAAGCTTTCTTT	.	few	TRBV4-3	TRBJ1-1
CATSATDRDGYTF	TGTGCCACCAGTGCCACTGACAGGGACGGCTACACCTTC	TRBD1	many	TRBV24-1	TRBJ1-2
CSARGLAGFEQFF	TGCAGTGCTAGAGGACTAGCGGGGTTTGAGCAGTTCTTC	TRBD2	many	TRBV20-1	TRBJ2-1
CASSTAGTQYF	TGTGCCAGCAGTACAGCCGGGACCCAGTACTTC	.	few	TRBV12-3/TRBV12-4	TRBJ2-5